The 26 T cell receptor beta chains reported below all come from one sample, sequenced in a study of tumor-infiltrating lymphocytes in oesophageal squamous cell carcinoma. MiXCR was run by TCRdb on the PCR reads, yielding one entry per CDR3 protein. The sample includes approximately 17,000 distinct CDR3 sequences, around 40% of them seen just once. Sequenced sample: blood. Receptor source: a female donor with esophageal squamous cell carcinoma.

This clonotype was seen only a few times. The chain couples TRBV7-9 to TRBJ1-1; perhaps TRBD1 as D (5 bases). This CDR3 comprises 12 residues. Between the trimmed V and J ends, which lost 3 bases and 7 bases, there was a span of 9 bases. Germline-derived CDR1 and CDR2 are SEHNR and FQNEAQ (reference sequence). CDR3 DNA: TGTGCCAGCAGCTTGTGGGACGGTGAAGCTTTCTTT. Encoded protein: CASSLWDGEAFF.

On this clonotype itself: The junction and the germline gene differ at one end; a read error may be behind it. The V call is TRBV28, the J call TRBJ1-6, with 8 bases aligning to TRBD1. Germline values: CDR1 MDHEN, CDR2 SYDVKM. This CDR3 is 16 amino acids long. In DNA form, the CDR3 reads TGTGCCAGCACCTCCCGGACAGGGCTGCATAATTCACCCCTCCACTTC. Translating gives CASTSRTGLHNSPLHF. Full variable domain (remainder filled in from reference TRBV28 and TRBJ1-6): DVKVTQSSRYLVKRTGEKVFLECVQDMDHENMFWYRQDPGLGLRLIYFSYDVKMKEKGDIPEGYSVSREKKERFSLILESASTNQTSMYLCASTSRTGLHNSPLHFGNGTRLTVT.

V and J are TRBV7-6 and TRBJ2-3; 15 bases line up with TRBD2. The ends lost 5 bases at V and 5 bases at J; junction bases unmatched: 8. This CDR3 is 17 amino acids long. Germline lookup yields CDR1 SGHVS and CDR2 FNYEAQ. The CDR3: CASSRTSGGAFIDTQYF. CDR3 in DNA: TGTGCCAGCAGCCGGACTAGCGGGGGGGCTTTTATAGATACGCAGTATTTT.

This rearrangement joins TRBV7-4 to TRBJ2-3; the D gene is possibly TRBD2 (6 bases). The J call may be mistaken, given a closer DNA end match to TRBJ2-1. The germline V gene encodes CDR1 SGHVT and CDR2 SQSDAQ. CDR3 size: 16 residues. CDR3 sequence (DNA): TGTGCCAGCAGCACCTTGGCGGGACCGCCCCTCAATGAGCAGTTCTTC. Translation: CASSTLAGPPLNEQFF.

This clonotype appeared many times. The chain combines TRBV12-3 or TRBV12-4 with TRBJ1-1; 7 bases match TRBD1. This CDR3 region has 13 residues. V was pared by 5 bases and J by 13 bases, with 13 bases of the junction left unmatched. The CDR3 sequence is CASSRTGVPRVFF. The CDR3 DNA follows: TGTGCCAGCAGTCGAACAGGGGTACCAAGGGTTTTCTTT.

This chain joins TRBV6-6 and TRBJ1-1, with D possibly matching TRBD2 (6 bases). TRBJ2-1 explains the end of the DNA better; the J call may be wrong. The germline V gene has CDR1 MNHNY and CDR2 SVGAGI (reference sequence). The CDR3 runs 13 residues. The CDR3 DNA reads TGTGCCAGCAGTGCCGGGAGATACAATGAGCAGTTCTTC. It specifies CASSAGRYNEQFF.

This chain links TRBV9 with TRBJ2-1, with D tentatively TRBD2 (6 bases). With the DNA end fitting TRBJ2-7 better, the J assignment may be wrong. Germline V lookup: CDR1 SGDLS, CDR2 YYNGEE. The CDR3 length is 16 residues. The CDR3 nucleotides are TGTGCCAGCAGCGTAGGTCCGTTGGGGGGCTCCTACGAGCAGTACTTC. Amino acid sequence: CASSVGPLGGSYEQYF.

The rearrangement joins TRBV20-1 to TRBJ1-1; possible D gene TRBD1, 5 bases. The V end was cut by 6 bases, the J end by 0 bases, with 11 bases between. Germline V CDR1 and CDR2: DFQATT, SNEGSKA (reference sequence). This CDR3 has 13 residues. CDR3 nucleotide sequence: TGCAGTGCGTCCGGGACTATGAACACTGAAGCTTTCTTT. Its protein is CSASGTMNTEAFF.

The chain uses TRBV12-3 or TRBV12-4 and TRBJ2-3, with D possibly matching TRBD2 (5 bases). CDR3 length: 14 residues. Trimming took 4 bases from V and 0 from J, leaving 8 bases between them. The CDR3 loop is CASSYQRSTDTQYF. CDR3 nucleotides: TGTGCCAGCAGTTACCAGCGGAGCACAGATACGCAGTATTTT.

This chain joins TRBV25-1 and TRBJ2-4, with TRBD2 identical over 11 bases. The closer fit of TRBJ2-1 to the DNA end suggests the J call may be wrong. The CDR3 has 14 amino acids. Germline loops: CDR1 MGHDK, CDR2 SYGVNS. CDR3 nucleotides: TGTGCCAGCAGTGAAACTAGCGGGAGTACTGAGCAGTTCTTC. Its protein is CASSETSGSTEQFF.

This clonotype was seen repeatedly, ten times or more. J is TRBJ1-1 and V is TRBV5-1; possible D gene TRBD1, 6 bases. The V gene's germline CDR1 is SGHRS and CDR2 YFSETQ. V shed 0 bases and J shed 5 bases, with 14 bases lying between them. This CDR3 spans 15 amino acids. The CDR3 spells CASSLEGDWRTEAFF. The CDR3 coding sequence is TGCGCCAGCAGCTTGGAGGGGGACTGGAGGACTGAAGCTTTCTTT.

This chain uses TRBV24-1 with TRBJ1-1; the match to TRBD1 covers 9 bases. Near its end, the DNA agrees better with TRBJ2-7, so the J call may be wrong. CDR1 is KGHDR and CDR2 is SFDVKD in the germline V gene. This CDR3 is 13 amino acids long. CDR3 residues: CAACRDRVHEQYF. The CDR3 DNA reads as TGTGCCGCCTGCCGGGACAGGGTCCACGAGCAGTACTTC.

The rearrangement links TRBV7-2 to TRBJ2-1; possible D gene TRBD2, 5 bases. V gave up 1 base and J gave up 2 bases, with 9 bases separating them. This CDR3 is 15 amino acids long. Germline CDR1 reads SGHTA; CDR2 reads FQGNSA. The CDR3 DNA follows: TGTGCCAGCAGCTTAGACAGCGGACCCTACAATGAGCAGTTCTTC. Translated: CASSLDSGPYNEQFF.

This clonotype is medium-sized in the sample. The chain employs TRBV11-2 and TRBJ2-2, with TRBD1 identical over 8 bases. The trim removed 6 bases at V and 1 base at J, leaving 7 bases unmatched. Germline V gene lookup returns CDR1 SGHAT and CDR2 FQNNGV. The CDR3 is 16 residues long. CDR3 DNA: TGTGCCAGCAGTTCTCCGGGACAGGTGAACACCGGGGAGCTGTTTTTT. This sequence encodes CASSSPGQVNTGELFF.

As for this clonotype: Relative to the germline gene, one junction end is altered; a read error may explain this. The chain recombines TRBV7-6 with TRBJ2-7; D might be TRBD1 (5 bases). This CDR3 comprises 15 residues. The V gene's germline CDR1 is SGHVS and CDR2 FNYEAQ. CDR3 nucleotide sequence: TGTGCCAGCAGCCCTCTCCAGGGTCGAGATTCACCCCTCCACTTC. As protein: CASSPLQGRDSPLHF.

This clonotype was recorded many times. V usage is TRBV11-2 and J usage is TRBJ2-7; D remains ambiguous. CDR1 is SGHAT, CDR2 FQNNGV, per germline. Between the trimmed V and J ends, which lost 5 bases and 4 bases, there was a span of 12 bases. The CDR3 loop spans 13 amino acids. The CDR3: CASSTLLRYEQYF. The CDR3 DNA is TGTGCCAGCAGCACCCTCTTGAGGTACGAGCAGTACTTC. Complete variable domain (other parts from reference TRBV11-2 and TRBJ2-7): EAGVAQSPRYKIIEKRQSVAFWCNPISGHATLYWYQQILGQGPKLLIQFQNNGVVDDSQLPKDRFSAERLKGVDSTLKIQPAKLEDSAVYLCASSTLLRYEQYFGPGTRLTVT.

The chain recombines TRBV7-8 with TRBJ2-3, with D unclear. The end of the DNA fits TRBJ2-5 better, so the J call may be wrong. Per germline, CDR1 SGHVS and CDR2 FQNEAQ. The CDR3 covers 14 residues. CDR3 DNA: TGTGCCAGCAGCCCTGGACGGCCGCCTGAGACCCAGTACTTC. This translates into CASSPGRPPETQYF.

This clonotype has more than one count but fewer than ten. V gene TRBV28 combines with J gene TRBJ2-3, with TRBD2 as a possible D gene (6 bases). The CDR3 loop spans 14 amino acids. CDR1 and CDR2 from the germline V gene are MDHEN and SYDVKM. The V end was cut by 6 bases, the J end by 2 bases, with 12 bases between. CDR3 coding DNA: TGTGCCAGCAGGACCGGAGGGGACACAGATACGCAGTATTTT. This encodes CASRTGGDTDTQYF.

This clonotype has at least ten counts. The chain employs TRBV19 and TRBJ2-1; 9 nucleotides line up with TRBD2. The V gene's germline CDR1 is LNHDA and CDR2 SQIVND (reference sequence). With 5 bases clipped from V and 5 bases from J, the junction kept 19 bases outside the gene matches. The CDR3 extends over 19 amino acids. The CDR3 coding sequence is TGTGCCAGTAGTCCCCCCCTAGCGGGACGGCGGAGCCCAGACAATGAGCAGTTCTTC. This sequence encodes CASSPPLAGRRSPDNEQFF. The whole variable domain, remainder taken from reference TRBV19 and TRBJ2-1, is DGGITQSPKYLFRKEGQNVTLSCEQNLNHDAMYWYRQDPGQGLRLIYYSQIVNDFQKGDIAEGYSVSREKKESFPLTVTSAQKNPTAFYLCASSPPLAGRRSPDNEQFFGPGTRLTVL.

The V call is TRBV6-1, the J call TRBJ2-5, with 9 bases that match TRBD1. The tail of the sequence fits TRBJ2-1 better, so the J call may be wrong. Germline V gene sequence: CDR1 MNHNS, CDR2 SASEGT. The CDR3 has 14 residues. CDR3 nucleotide sequence: TGTGCCAGCAGTAACGGACAGGGGATGGCTGAGCAGTTCTTC. Encoded protein: CASSNGQGMAEQFF.

This clonotype was counted many times. The chain is built from TRBV19 and TRBJ2-7; D is unclear. V was pared by 3 bases and J by 6 bases, with 9 bases between. CDR1 LNHDA and CDR2 SQIVND come from the germline V gene (reference sequence). This CDR3 is 12 amino acids long. In DNA form, the CDR3 reads TGTGCCAGTAGTATTTTCGATGGCGAGCAGTACTTC. It yields the protein CASSIFDGEQYF.

The chain has TRBV11-2 and TRBJ2-6; D gene uncertain. CDR1 is SGHAT, CDR2 FQNNGV, per germline. V lost 2 bases and J 0 bases, leaving 2 bases between the germline ends. The CDR3 consists of 14 residues. CDR3 sequence reads: CASSLSSGANVLTF. CDR3 DNA sequence: TGTGCCAGCAGCTTATCCTCTGGGGCCAACGTCCTGACTTTC.

V and J are TRBV4-2 and TRBJ2-4; 14 positions agree with TRBD2. V lost 1 base and J lost 13; bases outside the gene matches: 12. The CDR3 is 17 amino acids. CDR1 and CDR2 (germline): LGHNA, YNFKEQ. The CDR3 loop reads CASSQGGGTSGRREQYF. CDR3 nucleotides: TGTGCCAGCAGCCAAGGGGGTGGGACTAGCGGGAGACGTGAGCAGTACTTC.

This sequence joins TRBV6-9 and TRBJ2-6; no reliable D call. The J call may be mistaken, given a closer DNA end match to TRBJ2-5. CDR1 is MNHGY and CDR2 is SVAAGI in the germline V gene. CDR3 length equals 13 residues. The chain's CDR3 is CASTSGYIETQYF. DNA for the CDR3: TGTGCCAGCACTTCCGGGTACATAGAGACCCAGTACTTC.

CDR3 residues: CASSFYATGKYNEQFF. CDR3 in DNA: TGTGCCAGCAGCTTCTACGCAACAGGGAAGTACAATGAGCAGTTCTTC. The chain couples TRBV7-8 to TRBJ2-7, with D perhaps TRBD1 (6 bases). The end of the DNA aligns better with TRBJ2-1, so the J call may be wrong. The CDR3 is 16 residues long. From germline, CDR1 is SGHVS and CDR2 FQNEAQ.

This clonotype was observed many times. This chain links TRBV7-2 with TRBJ2-3; 7 bases are a match to TRBD1. V was pared by 5 bases and J by 0 bases, with 8 bases of the junction left unmatched. Germline assignment: CDR1 SGHTA and CDR2 FQGNSA. The CDR3 contains 16 residues. The CDR3 protein is CASSPRQGGSTDTQYF. The DNA for the CDR3 is TGTGCCAGCAGCCCCCGACAGGGTGGGAGCACAGATACGCAGTATTTT.